One and the same sample provided the 32 T cell receptor beta chains below, sequenced in a study of T cells in tuberculosis. Sequencing was performed with immunoSEQ multiplex PCR; in TCRdb, only in-frame clones are kept and a portion is missing. In the table there are tens of thousands of clones, approximately 94% of which are singletons. The specimen was PBMCs. Source of these receptors: a donor between 10 and 35 years old with latent tuberculosis or without tuberculosis infection.

This clone has just one count. The V call is TRBV30, the J call TRBJ2-5; the D gene is possibly TRBD1 (6 bases). V lost 7 bases and J 1 base, leaving 13 bases between the germline ends. Per the germline V gene, CDR1 is GTSNPN and CDR2 is SVGIG (reference sequence). The CDR3 is made up of 13 amino acids. The CDR3 DNA follows: TGTGCCTACGAACACAGGGTCCAAGAGACCCAGTACTTC. It encodes CAYEHRVQETQYF.

This chain connects TRBV10-3 to TRBJ2-6; TRBD1 agrees at 8 bases. The CDR3 has 19 amino acids. Germline values: CDR1 ENHRY, CDR2 SYGVKD. The J segment lost 0 bases and the V segment lost 3 bases, leaving 10 bases of the junction unmatched. CDR3 sequence (DNA): TGTGCCATCAGTGACGGACAGGGCCCATCCCTCTCTGGGGCCAACGTCCTGACTTTC. Its protein product is CAISDGQGPSLSGANVLTF.

The V and J genes are TRBV18 and TRBJ2-7; TRBD2 aligns across 13 bases. V shed 5 bases, J shed 4 bases, and the junction held 5 bases outside the gene matches. The CDR3 covers 15 residues. Per germline, CDR1 KGHSH and CDR2 LQKENI. The CDR3 DNA is TGTGCCAGCTCAGCAGGGACTAGCGGGATTTACGAGCAGTACTTC. Its translation: CASSAGTSGIYEQYF.

This clone appeared a single time. The chain carries TRBV11-2 and TRBJ1-1, with D possibly matching TRBD1 (6 bases). This CDR3 contains 14 residues. Germline CDR1 SGHAT, CDR2 FQNNGV. The V gene lost 6 bases and the J gene lost 3 bases, with 14 bases spanning the gap. The CDR3 DNA follows: TGTGCCAGCAGTAGACAGGTTACCGACACTGAAGCTTTCTTT. Protein sequence: CASSRQVTDTEAFF. Drawing the rest from reference TRBV11-2 and TRBJ1-1, the complete variable domain is EAGVAQSPRYKIIEKRQSVAFWCNPISGHATLYWYQQILGQGPKLLIQFQNNGVVDDSQLPKDRFSAERLKGVDSTLKIQPAKLEDSAVYLCASSRQVTDTEAFFGQGTRLTVV.

CDR3 bases: TGTGCCTGGAGTAAGTCGACTCCGAACACTGAAGCTTTCTTT. Amino acids: CAWSKSTPNTEAFF. The J gene is TRBJ1-1, the V gene TRBV30; unclear D gene. Germline V CDR1 and CDR2: GTSNPN, SVGIG (reference sequence). The CDR3 is 14 amino acids. The ends were cut back, 2 bases at V and 1 base at J, with 11 bases in the middle.

The rearrangement joins TRBV14 to TRBJ2-7, with a possible D match to TRBD1 (5 bases). This CDR3 region has 14 residues. The germline gives CDR1 SGHDN, CDR2 FVKESK. V lost 4 bases, J lost 4 bases, and 14 bases lay in between. The CDR3 DNA reads as TGTGCCAGCAGCCCCGGCAGGGCCCAGTACGAGCAGTACTTC. Protein: CASSPGRAQYEQYF.

The chain couples TRBV10-3 to TRBJ1-5; D remains ambiguous. The V gene's germline CDR1 is ENHRY and CDR2 SYGVKD. The CDR3 has 13 residues. V was trimmed by 6 bases and J by 6 bases, leaving 12 bases between them. This chain's CDR3 is CAISKGGLQPQHF. Here the CDR3 DNA reads TGTGCCATCAGCAAAGGAGGGCTTCAGCCCCAGCATTTT.

The genes are TRBV18 and TRBJ2-4; TRBD1 might be the D (5 bases). Germline V gene data show CDR1 as KGHSH and CDR2 as LQKENI. The CDR3 has 14 amino acids. Trimming left V 1 base short and J 10 bases short, with 14 bases between. CDR3 DNA: TGTGCCAGCTCACCACGGTTCAGGGATTTTATTCAGTACTTC. Amino acid sequence: CASSPRFRDFIQYF.

This chain links TRBV10-1 with TRBJ2-7; TRBD1 might be the D (6 bases). The germline gives CDR1 WNHNN, CDR2 SYGVQD (reference sequence). V dropped 4 bases and J dropped 2 bases, with 6 bases sitting between them. This CDR3 is built from 12 residues. CDR3 protein: CASSAGAYEQYF. Written as DNA, the CDR3 is TGCGCCAGCAGTGCAGGGGCCTACGAGCAGTACTTC.

The gene calls are TRBV5-6 and TRBJ1-1; D not resolved. V was pared by 0 bases and J by 5 bases, with 8 bases between. Germline values: CDR1 SGHDT, CDR2 YYEEEE. This CDR3 is 13 amino acids long. In DNA form, the CDR3 reads TGTGCCAGCAGCTTGGGGGGAGGGACTGAAGCTTTCTTT. Encoded protein: CASSLGGGTEAFF. Together with reference TRBV5-6 and TRBJ1-1, the CDR3 gives the full variable domain: DAGVTQSPTHLIKTRGQQVTLRCSPKSGHDTVSWYQQALGQGPQFIFQYYEEEERQRGNFPDRFSGHQFPNYSSELNVNALLLGDSALYLCASSLGGGTEAFFGQGTRLTVV.

V and J are TRBV5-1 and TRBJ2-7; 9 bases agree with TRBD1. This CDR3 spans 15 amino acids. Trimming took 4 bases from V and 5 from J; bases not matched to a gene: 10. The germline V gene has CDR1 SGHRS and CDR2 YFSETQ. CDR3 sequence reads: CASSPRGTGPNEQYF. The CDR3 DNA reads as TGCGCCAGCAGCCCGAGAGGGACAGGGCCGAACGAGCAGTACTTC.

Concerning this clone: The sample holds other DNA sequences that translate to the same CDR3. This chain connects TRBV19 to TRBJ2-7; unclear D gene. CDR3 length: 16 residues. Trimming pared 1 base from V and 0 bases from J, leaving 13 bases between. Germline loops: CDR1 LNHDA, CDR2 SQIVND (reference sequence). The CDR3 coding sequence is TGTGCCAGTAGTATAGGCGGAACAACCTCCTCCTACGAGCAGTACTTC. Its protein is CASSIGGTTSSYEQYF. Full variable domain (rest looked up from reference TRBV19 and TRBJ2-7): DGGITQSPKYLFRKEGQNVTLSCEQNLNHDAMYWYRQDPGQGLRLIYYSQIVNDFQKGDIAEGYSVSREKKESFPLTVTSAQKNPTAFYLCASSIGGTTSSYEQYFGPGTRLTVT.

The chain uses TRBV5-1 and TRBJ2-7, with 10 bases identical to TRBD2. The germline V gene has CDR1 SGHRS and CDR2 YFSETQ. V shed 1 base, J shed 0 bases, and the junction held 1 base outside the gene matches. The CDR3 consists of 15 residues. The CDR3 reads CASSLWTSGSYEQYF. For the CDR3, the DNA is TGCGCCAGCAGCTTGTGGACTAGCGGCTCCTACGAGCAGTACTTC.

The J gene is TRBJ2-3, the V gene TRBV7-8, with 7 bases aligning to TRBD2. The CDR3 extends over 14 amino acids. V lost 2 bases to trimming and J lost 1 base; unmatched junction nucleotides: 0. Germline lookup yields CDR1 SGHVS and CDR2 FQNEAQ. CDR3 region: CASSLLAGTDTQYF. DNA for the CDR3: TGTGCCAGCAGCTTACTAGCGGGCACAGATACGCAGTATTTT.

The CDR3 region is CATRGGNTIYF. As DNA, the CDR3 is TGTGCCACCCGGGGGGGAAACACCATATATTTT. The chain joins TRBV27 to TRBJ1-3, with a tentative D call TRBD1 (5 bases). With 10 bases removed from V and 4 bases from J, the gap between germline ends came to 8 bases. Germline V gene sequence: CDR1 MNHEY, CDR2 SMNVEV (reference sequence). The CDR3 is 11 residues long.

The chain employs TRBV4-3 and TRBJ2-1, with 9 nucleotides matching TRBD2. Germline-derived CDR1 and CDR2 are LGHNA and YSLEER. This CDR3 contains 16 residues. The V gene end was trimmed by 2 bases and the J gene end by 3 bases; junction bases not matched to a gene: 5. The DNA for the CDR3 is TGCGCCAGCAGCCAAAGCGGGAGGATTTTCTACAATGAGCAGTTCTTC. This gives the protein CASSQSGRIFYNEQFF.

The chain recombines TRBV4-2 with TRBJ2-1; a possible D gene is TRBD2 (6 bases). Trimming shortened V by 3 bases and J by 6 bases, and 24 bases separated the two germline ends. The CDR3 runs 18 residues. Germline values: CDR1 LGHNA, CDR2 YNFKEQ. Here the CDR3 DNA reads TGTGCCAGCAGCCACATTCTACCGGGGACTCCCACCCCCAATGAGCAGTTCTTC. Protein sequence: CASSHILPGTPTPNEQFF.

J is TRBJ2-3 and V is TRBV28; weak D call: TRBD1 (5 bases). Germline V gives CDR1 MDHEN, CDR2 SYDVKM. The CDR3 totals 13 residues. Trimming cost V 7 bases and J 2 bases, with 10 bases left between them. In DNA form, the CDR3 reads TGTGCCAGCATTGACAGAAACACAGATACGCAGTATTTT. Translation gives CASIDRNTDTQYF.

V and J are TRBV10-3 and TRBJ2-7, with D maybe TRBD1 (5 bases). This CDR3 spans 14 amino acids. The germline V gene has CDR1 ENHRY and CDR2 SYGVKD. V was clipped by 2 bases and J by 0 bases, with 8 bases between them. The CDR3 is CAISEGRGSYEQYF. DNA for the CDR3: TGTGCCATCAGTGAGGGTAGGGGCTCCTACGAGCAGTACTTC.

The V gene is TRBV27, the J gene TRBJ2-1; D may be TRBD2 (6 bases). The germline V and J ends were trimmed by 9 bases and 3 bases, with 12 bases remaining between them. Germline V gene lookup returns CDR1 MNHEY and CDR2 SMNVEV (reference sequence). The CDR3 covers 13 residues. CDR3 loop: CASRQRVYNEQFF. The CDR3 region has the DNA TGTGCCAGTCGTCAGCGGGTCTACAATGAGCAGTTCTTC.

The chain carries TRBV6-6 and TRBJ1-5; 9 bases agree with TRBD1. CDR3 length: 15 residues. The germline V gene encodes CDR1 MNHNY and CDR2 SVGAGI (reference sequence). V lost 5 bases, J lost 2 bases, and 4 bases stayed unmatched. CDR3 nucleotides: TGTGCCAGCAGTCGGGACAGGGAAGGCAATCAGCCCCAGCATTTT. This codes for CASSRDREGNQPQHF.

The V call is TRBV27, the J call TRBJ2-7; D possibly corresponds to TRBD2 (6 bases). Germline values: CDR1 MNHEY, CDR2 SMNVEV (reference sequence). This CDR3 has 15 amino acids. V lost 1 base, J lost 2 bases, and 12 bases lay in between. This CDR3 reads CASSLLGEAAYEQYF. CDR3 DNA: TGTGCCAGCAGTTTATTGGGGGAGGCCGCCTACGAGCAGTACTTC.

The chain carries TRBV6-4 and TRBJ1-1; D is ambiguous. The length of the CDR3 is 13 residues. Between the trimmed V and J ends, which lost 3 bases and 4 bases, there was a span of 9 bases. Germline V gene lookup returns CDR1 MRHNA and CDR2 SNTAGT. CDR3 amino acids: CASSEEGGTEAFF. The CDR3 region has the DNA TGTGCCAGCAGTGAGGAGGGTGGCACTGAAGCTTTCTTT.

The chain combines TRBV7-9 with TRBJ1-3; D gene uncertain. The V gene's germline CDR1 is SEHNR and CDR2 FQNEAQ (reference sequence). CDR3 length equals 14 residues. The V and J ends lost 1 base and 1 base respectively, with 5 bases between them. The CDR3 DNA is TGTGCCAGCAGCTTAGAATTATCTGGAAACACCATATATTTT. Its translation: CASSLELSGNTIYF.

The J gene is TRBJ2-1, the V gene TRBV19, with 10 bases matching TRBD2. Germline trimming cut 3 bases from V and 10 bases from J; bases unmatched to any gene: 9. The germline V gene has CDR1 LNHDA and CDR2 SQIVND (reference sequence). This CDR3 region has 15 residues. CDR3 amino acids: CASSIGSSGRNEQFF. The CDR3 nucleotides read TGTGCCAGTAGTATTGGAAGTAGCGGGAGGAACGAGCAGTTCTTC.

The gene calls are TRBV7-9 and TRBJ1-4; 12 nucleotides match TRBD1. V lost 10 bases and J lost 2; bases outside the gene matches: 17. The CDR3 consists of 19 residues. Germline values: CDR1 SEHNR, CDR2 FQNEAQ (reference sequence). CDR3 sequence (DNA): TGTGCCATCCCGAGATGGGGGACAGGGGGCTTATCGACTAATGAAAAACTGTTTTTT. Its protein is CAIPRWGTGGLSTNEKLFF.

This clone was recorded only once. The CDR3 nucleotides are TGCAGCGTTGAGGGCGGGAGAGGGGGGAACCAAGAGACCCAGTACTTC. Protein sequence: CSVEGGRGGNQETQYF. The chain joins TRBV29-1 to TRBJ2-5, with D possibly TRBD2 on 7 matching bases. Germline CDR1 and CDR2: SQVTM and ANQGSEA. V lost 3 bases to trimming and J lost 0 bases, with 17 bases between them. The CDR3 sequence is 16 residues long.

This chain connects TRBV5-6 to TRBJ2-7; 11 nucleotides match TRBD2. Germline V gene lookup returns CDR1 SGHDT and CDR2 YYEEEE. The V segment lost 4 bases and the J segment 6 bases; nucleotides outside the gene matches: 15. CDR3 length equals 17 residues. The chain's CDR3 is CASSNNSGLAGFTEQYF. Written as DNA, the CDR3 is TGTGCCAGCAGCAATAATTCAGGACTAGCGGGCTTTACCGAGCAGTACTTC.

This chain links TRBV7-8 with TRBJ2-3; D is perhaps TRBD1 (5 bases). Between the trimmed V and J ends, which lost 5 bases and 3 bases, there was a span of 9 bases. The CDR3 has 13 amino acids. CDR1 is SGHVS and CDR2 is FQNEAQ in the germline V gene. The CDR3 DNA reads as TGTGCCAGCAGCCCCGGACAAACAGATACGCAGTATTTT. Translation: CASSPGQTDTQYF.

V and J are TRBV6-6 and TRBJ2-5, with 8 bases aligning to TRBD2. The CDR3 totals 16 residues. V shed 6 bases and J 5 bases; nucleotides not matched to a gene: 14. Germline assignment: CDR1 MNHNY and CDR2 SVGAGI (reference sequence). CDR3 sequence: CASRRTLTSGSETQYF. The DNA of the CDR3 is TGTGCCAGCAGACGTACGTTAACGAGCGGGAGTGAGACCCAGTACTTC.

V and J are TRBV6-6 and TRBJ1-2; 7 bases agree with TRBD1. This CDR3 spans 14 amino acids. Looked up from germline, CDR1 is MNHNY and CDR2 is SVGAGI (reference sequence). The trim removed 7 bases at V and 0 bases at J, leaving 5 bases unmatched. Here the CDR3 reads CASTEQGPNYGYTF. For the CDR3, the DNA is TGTGCCAGCACCGAACAGGGGCCTAACTATGGCTACACCTTC.

This clone came up once. The CDR3 here is CATHRRGTDTQYF. In DNA form, the CDR3 reads TGTGCCACACACCGCCGGGGCACAGATACGCAGTATTTT. The chain couples TRBV6-1 to TRBJ2-3; D is unresolved. In germline, CDR1 is MNHNS, CDR2 SASEGT. Trimming took off 10 bases at V and 1 base at J, with 12 bases between the two ends. This CDR3 spans 13 amino acids.